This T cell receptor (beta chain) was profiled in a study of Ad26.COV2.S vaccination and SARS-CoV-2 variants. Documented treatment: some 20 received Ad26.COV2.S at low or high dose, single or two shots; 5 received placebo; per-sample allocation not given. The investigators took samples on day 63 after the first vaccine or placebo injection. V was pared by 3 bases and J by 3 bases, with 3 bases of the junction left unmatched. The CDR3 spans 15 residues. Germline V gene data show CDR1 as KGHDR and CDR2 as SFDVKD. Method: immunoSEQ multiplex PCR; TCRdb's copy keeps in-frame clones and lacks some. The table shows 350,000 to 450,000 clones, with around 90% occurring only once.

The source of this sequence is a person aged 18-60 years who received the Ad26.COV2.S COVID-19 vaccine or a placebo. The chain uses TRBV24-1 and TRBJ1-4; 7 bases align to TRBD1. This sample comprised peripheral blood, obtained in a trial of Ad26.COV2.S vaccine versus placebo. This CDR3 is CATSDGRGPNEKLFF. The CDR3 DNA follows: TGTGCCACCAGTGATGGAAGGGGGCCTAATGAAAAACTGTTTTTT.